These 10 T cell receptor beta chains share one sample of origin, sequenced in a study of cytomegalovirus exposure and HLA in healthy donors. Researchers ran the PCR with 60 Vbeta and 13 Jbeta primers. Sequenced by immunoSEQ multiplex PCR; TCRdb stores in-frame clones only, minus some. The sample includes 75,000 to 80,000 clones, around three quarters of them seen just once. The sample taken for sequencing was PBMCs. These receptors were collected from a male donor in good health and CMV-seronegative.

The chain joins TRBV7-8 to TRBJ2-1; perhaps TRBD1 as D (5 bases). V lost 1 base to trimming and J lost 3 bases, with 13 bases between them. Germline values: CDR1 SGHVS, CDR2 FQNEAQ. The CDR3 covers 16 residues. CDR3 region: CASSLVSFQGYNEQFF. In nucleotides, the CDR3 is TGTGCCAGCAGCTTAGTGTCTTTCCAGGGCTACAATGAGCAGTTCTTC.

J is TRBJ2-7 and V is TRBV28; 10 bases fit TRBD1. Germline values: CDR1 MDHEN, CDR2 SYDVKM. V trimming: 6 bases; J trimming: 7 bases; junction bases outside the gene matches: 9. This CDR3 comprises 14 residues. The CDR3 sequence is CASSAGQGRREQYF. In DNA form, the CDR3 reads TGTGCCAGCAGCGCGGGACAGGGGCGGCGGGAGCAGTACTTC.

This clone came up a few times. CDR3 nucleotide sequence: TGCGCCAGCAGCTACACGAGACAGGTCGGGCGATCGGGTACCGGGGAGCTGTTTTTT. Translating it yields CASSYTRQVGRSGTGELFF. V is TRBV5-1 and J is TRBJ2-2, with D possibly matching TRBD1 (6 bases). V was cut by 3 bases and J by 5 bases, with 26 bases left in between. Per the germline V gene, CDR1 is SGHRS and CDR2 is YFSETQ. The CDR3 totals 19 residues.

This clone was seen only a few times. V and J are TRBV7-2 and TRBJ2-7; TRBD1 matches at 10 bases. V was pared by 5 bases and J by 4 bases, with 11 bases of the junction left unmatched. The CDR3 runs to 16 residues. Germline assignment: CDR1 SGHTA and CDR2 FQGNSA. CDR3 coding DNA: TGTGCCAGCAGCACGGGACCGGGACAGGGGAGATACGAGCAGTACTTC. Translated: CASSTGPGQGRYEQYF.

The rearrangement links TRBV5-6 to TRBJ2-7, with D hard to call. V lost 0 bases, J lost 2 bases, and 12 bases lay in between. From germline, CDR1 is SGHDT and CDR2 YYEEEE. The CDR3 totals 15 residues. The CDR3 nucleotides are TGTGCCAGCAGCTTGGTCTCTTCGACTGCCTACGAGCAGTACTTC. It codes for CASSLVSSTAYEQYF.

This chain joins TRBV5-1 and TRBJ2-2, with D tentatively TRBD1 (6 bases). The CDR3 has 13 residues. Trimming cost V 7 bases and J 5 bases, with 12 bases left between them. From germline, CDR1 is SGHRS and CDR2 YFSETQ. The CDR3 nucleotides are TGCGCCAGCGCACAGGGAAGGACCGGGGAGCTGTTTTTT. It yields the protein CASAQGRTGELFF.

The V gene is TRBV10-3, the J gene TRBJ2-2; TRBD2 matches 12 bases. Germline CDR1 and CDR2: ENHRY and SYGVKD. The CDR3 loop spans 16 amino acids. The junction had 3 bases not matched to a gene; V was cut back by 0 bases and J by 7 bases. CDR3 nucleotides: TGTGCCATCAGTGAGTCGACTAGCGGGGGTGGCGGGGAGCTGTTTTTT. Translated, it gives CAISESTSGGGGELFF.

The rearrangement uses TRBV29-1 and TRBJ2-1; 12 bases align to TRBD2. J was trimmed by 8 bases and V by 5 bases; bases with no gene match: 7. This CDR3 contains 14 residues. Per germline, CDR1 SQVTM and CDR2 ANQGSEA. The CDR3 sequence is CSVRTSGIADEQFF. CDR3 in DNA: TGCAGCGTTCGGACTAGCGGGATCGCAGATGAGCAGTTCTTC.

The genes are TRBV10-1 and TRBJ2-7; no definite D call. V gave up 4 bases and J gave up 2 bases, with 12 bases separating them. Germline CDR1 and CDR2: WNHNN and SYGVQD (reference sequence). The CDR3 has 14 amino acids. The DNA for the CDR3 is TGCGCCAGCAGTGGGGCAGGTTCGCCCTACGAGCAGTACTTC. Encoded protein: CASSGAGSPYEQYF.

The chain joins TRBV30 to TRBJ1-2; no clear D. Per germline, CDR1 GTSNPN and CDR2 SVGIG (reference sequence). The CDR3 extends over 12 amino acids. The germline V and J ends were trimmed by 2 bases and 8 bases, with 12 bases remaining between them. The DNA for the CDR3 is TGTGCCTGGAGTCCACTAAGTCGAGGCTACACCTTC. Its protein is CAWSPLSRGYTF.